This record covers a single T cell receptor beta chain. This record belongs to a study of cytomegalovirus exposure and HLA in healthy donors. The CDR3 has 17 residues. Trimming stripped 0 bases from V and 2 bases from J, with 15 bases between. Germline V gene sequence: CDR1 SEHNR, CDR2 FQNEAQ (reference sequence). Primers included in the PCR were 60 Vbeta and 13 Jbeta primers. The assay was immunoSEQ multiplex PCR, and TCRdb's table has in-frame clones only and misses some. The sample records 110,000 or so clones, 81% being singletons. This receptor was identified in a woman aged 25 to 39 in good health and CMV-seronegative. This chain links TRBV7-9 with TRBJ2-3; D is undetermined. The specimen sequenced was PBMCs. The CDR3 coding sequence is TGTGCCAGCAGCTTAGCGCAAGAAGAAGCACTCACAGATACGCAGTATTTT. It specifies CASSLAQEEALTDTQYF.